A single sample is the source of the 23 T cell receptor beta chains below, sequenced in a study of OX40 agonist ivuxolimab in advanced cancers. Repertoires were generated with immunoSEQ multiplex PCR, while TCRdb's copy carries only in-frame clones and drops some. This table holds 91,000 or so clones, 85% to 90% found once. Sequenced here: CD4+ or CD8+ T cells sorted from blood, sampled in a trial of the OX40 agonist ivuxolimab. These receptors all stem from an adult with an advanced solid tumor such as melanoma, head and neck, liver or kidney cancer.

The chain uses TRBV6-6 and TRBJ1-2; 9 bases agree with TRBD1. Germline V lookup: CDR1 MNHNY, CDR2 SVGAGI (reference sequence). V shed 4 bases, J shed 8 bases, and the junction held 8 bases outside the gene matches. The CDR3 has 14 amino acids. CDR3 sequence (DNA): TGTGCCAGCAGTTCATTAACAGGGGGCCGGGGCTACACCTTC. It is translated as CASSSLTGGRGYTF.

The chain joins TRBV9 to TRBJ1-1; the D is unclear. This CDR3 spans 14 amino acids. The germline V and J ends were trimmed by 4 bases and 5 bases, with 15 bases remaining between them. Germline values: CDR1 SGDLS, CDR2 YYNGEE. DNA for the CDR3: TGTGCCAGCAGCCCGAGGATTCTAGGGACTGAAGCTTTCTTT. This gives the protein CASSPRILGTEAFF.

This chain joins TRBV21-1 and TRBJ1-5. TRBV21-1 counts as a pseudogene. This CDR3 has 13 amino acids. CDR3 nucleotide sequence: TGTGCCAGCAGCGCGGGGAGAGGACAGCCCCAGCATTTT. It yields the protein CASSAGRGQPQHF.

This chain links TRBV5-1 with TRBJ2-4; weak D call: TRBD2 (6 bases). V was cut by 0 bases and J by 6 bases, with 7 bases left in between. Germline V gene sequence: CDR1 SGHRS, CDR2 YFSETQ. The CDR3 totals 13 residues. In DNA, the CDR3 is TGCGCCAGCAGCTTGGCCGGGGGAAACATTCAGTACTTC. This sequence encodes CASSLAGGNIQYF.

The V and J genes are TRBV29-1 and TRBJ1-1; D ambiguous. The CDR3 length is 13 residues. V lost 0 bases and J lost 5, with 10 bases in between. Germline V gene lookup returns CDR1 SQVTM and CDR2 ANQGSEA. CDR3 sequence reads: CSVEESGITEAFF. For the CDR3, the DNA is TGCAGCGTTGAAGAATCCGGGATTACTGAAGCTTTCTTT.

The gene calls are TRBV7-9 and TRBJ2-2; D perhaps matches TRBD1 (5 bases). Trimming left V 2 bases short and J 8 bases short, with 12 bases between. CDR1 SEHNR and CDR2 FQNEAQ come from the germline V gene (reference sequence). The CDR3 contains 14 residues. In nucleotides, the CDR3 is TGTGCCAGCAGCTTATCAGGGCCAGTAGGGGAGCTGTTTTTT. This translates into CASSLSGPVGELFF.

The rearrangement uses TRBV5-1 and TRBJ2-1, with 8 bases aligning to TRBD1. V trimming: 5 bases; J trimming: 3 bases; junction bases outside the gene matches: 10. This CDR3 is built from 16 residues. CDR1 is SGHRS, CDR2 YFSETQ, per germline. The chain's CDR3 is CASRPSDRASYNEQFF. The CDR3 DNA reads TGCGCCAGCAGACCCTCGGACAGGGCCAGCTACAATGAGCAGTTCTTC.

This chain joins TRBV6-5 and TRBJ1-5; the D is unclear. CDR1 and CDR2 from the germline V gene are MNHEY and SVGAGI. V was shortened by 0 bases and J by 6 bases, with 12 bases between the two germline ends. The CDR3 has 15 residues. The CDR3 nucleotides read TGTGCCAGCAGTTACTCCGGAGGCCTCGGTCAGCCCCAGCATTTT. Residues: CASSYSGGLGQPQHF.

Worth noting for this clone: This sample includes further DNA sequences coding for the same CDR3. The V and J genes are TRBV6-5 and TRBJ1-1; 7 bases are a match to TRBD1. CDR1 and CDR2 from the germline V gene are MNHEY and SVGAGI. V shed 0 bases and J 0 bases; nucleotides not matched to a gene: 1. The CDR3 extends over 15 amino acids. This CDR3 is CASSYSTGMNTEAFF. In DNA form, the CDR3 reads TGTGCCAGCAGTTACTCGACAGGGATGAACACTGAAGCTTTCTTT.

This clone was observed a single time. J is TRBJ1-3 and V is TRBV11-2; the D gene is possibly TRBD1 (5 bases). CDR1 and CDR2 from the germline V gene are SGHAT and FQNNGV. The CDR3 loop spans 15 amino acids. V was shortened by 9 bases and J by 0 bases, with 15 bases between the two germline ends. This CDR3 reads CASGHRPDSGNTIYF. The CDR3 nucleotides read TGTGCCAGTGGACACAGACCCGACTCTGGAAACACCATATATTTT.

The gene calls are TRBV7-6 and TRBJ2-1; D is perhaps TRBD2 (6 bases). Trimming removed 5 bases from V and 6 bases from J, with 17 bases in between. The CDR3 runs to 15 residues. Germline CDR1 SGHVS, CDR2 FNYEAQ. This CDR3 is CASSREIVGGNEQFF. DNA for the CDR3: TGTGCCAGCAGCCGAGAGATCGTGGGAGGCAATGAGCAGTTCTTC.

The rearrangement joins TRBV7-2 to TRBJ2-1; 12 nucleotides match TRBD2. V shed 5 bases, J shed 9 bases, and the junction held 8 bases outside the gene matches. Germline CDR1 SGHTA, CDR2 FQGNSA. CDR3 size: 15 residues. This CDR3 reads CASSRSTSGRGEQFF. DNA of the CDR3: TGTGCCAGCAGCCGCTCGACTAGCGGGAGAGGTGAGCAGTTCTTC.

The V call is TRBV20-1, the J call TRBJ1-1; a possible D gene is TRBD1 (5 bases). Germline loops: CDR1 DFQATT, CDR2 SNEGSKA (reference sequence). V was clipped by 1 base and J by 13 bases, with 13 bases between them. The length of the CDR3 is 11 residues. The DNA for the CDR3 is TGCAGTGCTAGAGGTGGGGGTATCGGTTTCTTT. Encoded protein: CSARGGGIGFF.

The V gene is TRBV14, the J gene TRBJ2-7; D gene uncertain. Germline assignment: CDR1 SGHDN and CDR2 FVKESK. The V gene lost 2 bases and the J gene lost 4 bases, with 12 bases spanning the gap. The CDR3 is made up of 14 amino acids. The CDR3 coding sequence is TGTGCCAGCAGCCAAACAGACTTTTTGTACGAGCAGTACTTC. Its translation is CASSQTDFLYEQYF.

This clone was detected only a few times. The V call is TRBV2, the J call TRBJ1-3; D uncertain. This CDR3 has 13 amino acids. Per germline, CDR1 SNHLY and CDR2 FYNNEI. Trimming removed 4 bases from V and 3 bases from J, with 7 bases in between. The CDR3 protein is CASSGIIGNTIYF. DNA of the CDR3: TGTGCCAGCAGTGGAATTATTGGAAACACCATATATTTT. Full variable domain (rest looked up from reference TRBV2 and TRBJ1-3): EPEVTQTPSHQVTQMGQEVILRCVPISNHLYFYWYRQILGQKVEFLVSFYNNEISEKSEIFDDQFSVERPDGSNFTLKIRSTKLEDSAMYFCASSGIIGNTIYFGEGSWLTVV.

V usage is TRBV27 and J usage is TRBJ1-2; TRBD1 aligns across 8 bases. The V gene's germline CDR1 is MNHEY and CDR2 SMNVEV (reference sequence). The CDR3 runs 14 residues. The V gene end was trimmed by 5 bases and the J gene end by 8 bases; junction bases not matched to a gene: 10. The DNA of the CDR3 is TGTGCCAGCAGTCAAAGCGGACAGGGCGGGGGCTACACCTTC. It translates to CASSQSGQGGGYTF.

This rearrangement joins TRBV6-5 to TRBJ2-3; TRBD2 aligns across 10 bases. With 5 bases clipped from V and 0 bases from J, the junction kept 2 bases outside the gene matches. There are 15 residues in the CDR3. In germline, CDR1 is MNHEY, CDR2 SVGAGI. The CDR3 DNA reads TGTGCCAGCAGTGGACTAGCGGCTAGCACAGATACGCAGTATTTT. Amino acid sequence: CASSGLAASTDTQYF.

The rearrangement uses TRBV10-2 and TRBJ2-3; 12 bases fit TRBD2. This CDR3 is built from 18 residues. Looked up from germline, CDR1 is WSHSY and CDR2 is SAAADI. Trimming cost V 6 bases and J 0 bases; bases outside gene matches: 10. CDR3 sequence reads: CASSVALAGGISTDTQYF. DNA for the CDR3: TGCGCCAGCAGCGTTGCACTAGCGGGAGGAATTAGCACAGATACGCAGTATTTT.

The chain is built from TRBV7-9 and TRBJ2-1; 11 bases are shared with TRBD2. Trimming at V came to 3 bases and at J to 6 bases, leaving 1 base not matched to a gene. Germline assignment: CDR1 SEHNR and CDR2 FQNEAQ (reference sequence). This CDR3 is built from 14 residues. The chain's CDR3 is CASSFTSGSNEQFF. The CDR3 DNA is TGTGCCAGCAGCTTTACTAGCGGGAGCAATGAGCAGTTCTTC.

This chain uses TRBV30 with TRBJ2-7, with D perhaps TRBD1 (6 bases). The V gene lost 0 bases and the J gene lost 4 bases, with 13 bases spanning the gap. The length of the CDR3 is 14 residues. Germline V gene sequence: CDR1 GTSNPN, CDR2 SVGIG (reference sequence). The chain's CDR3 is CAWSVQGGTYEQYF. For the CDR3, the DNA is TGTGCCTGGAGTGTACAAGGGGGTACGTACGAGCAGTACTTC.

The V and J genes are TRBV6-1 and TRBJ1-1; D unresolved. Germline CDR1 is MNHNS and CDR2 is SASEGT. V gave up 4 bases and J gave up 0 bases, with 15 bases separating them. The CDR3 is 16 residues long. The CDR3 DNA reads TGTGCCAGCAGTGTCTTCGGGTGGGGAATGAACACTGAAGCTTTCTTT. It specifies CASSVFGWGMNTEAFF.

The chain is built from TRBV27 and TRBJ2-5; 9 bases align to TRBD2. The germline CDR1 and CDR2 sequences are MNHEY and SMNVEV (reference sequence). V lost 4 bases and J lost 1; bases outside the gene matches: 7. This CDR3 has 16 amino acids. CDR3: CASSWVAGGIQETQYF. The DNA of the CDR3 is TGTGCCAGCAGTTGGGTCGCGGGAGGGATCCAAGAGACCCAGTACTTC.

V and J are TRBV27 and TRBJ2-2; tentative D call: TRBD1 (5 bases). There are 14 residues in the CDR3. Germline lookup yields CDR1 MNHEY and CDR2 SMNVEV (reference sequence). The ends were cut back, 8 bases at V and 4 bases at J, with 14 bases in the middle. The CDR3 nucleotides are TGTGCCAGCCGAAGGACATCATCCACCGGGGAGCTGTTTTTT. It translates to CASRRTSSTGELFF.